This section outlines one T cell receptor (beta chain) sequence together with its context. The antigen it binds to is not known. No much larger clone is present one base from it, and per-base qualities are unavailable. Other DNA sequences of this sample code for an identical CDR3. The sample is drawn from a study of beta chain features in type 1 diabetes (dated by TCRdb to the late 2010s). About the full investigation: Patients and healthy donors did not differ in mean age, gender distribution, total cell number or subset yield. Regulatory and stem cell-like memory subsets were isolated from only 8 patients and about eight healthy donors, whereas naive and central memory subsets came from all 28 donors. The study compared the TCRB repertoires of sorted circulating CD4+ T cell subsets in recently diagnosed type 1 diabetes patients with those in matched healthy donors. Across all samples, some 100,000,000 sorted cells were examined, and cell number per subset correlated strongly with RNA yield. Study-wide findings and limitations: Type 1 diabetes patients showed a moderate but significant shortening of TCRB CDR3 length in all four CD4+ subsets. Shorter templates might have been favored by PCR, but patient and control samples were amplified and corrected together, so both groups would have been affected equally by any skew. Because cDNA rather than genomic DNA was sequenced, highly expressing activated cells could have been over-represented, although no difference in activation and CD3 levels was found between groups. Naive, central memory and regulatory TCRB repertoires appeared to be more alike among patients than among healthy donors. HLA sub-analyses involved small numbers of individuals, so any influence of HLA type on TCRB rearrangement remained unresolved. Patients with type 1 diabetes made fewer insertions and deleted more nucleotides at VDJ recombination sites, implying thymic rearrangement abnormalities.

Trimming at the junction amounts to 4 bases on V and 7 bases on J, and the germline ends lie 18 bases apart. From a lookup of the germline V gene (reference sequence), CDR1 and CDR2 are SGHNT and YYREEE. The CDR3, from cysteine to phenylalanine, totals 15 residues. This entry keeps only the CDR3 DNA: 45 bases, framed from base 1. All of the isolated RNA was reverse transcribed with the High Capacity cDNA Reverse Transcription Kit, so expressed TCRB transcripts were sequenced. Naive, central memory and regulatory T cell samples underwent deep immunoSEQ sequencing, averaging around 3.9 million total reads per sample. Sorted cells were lysed in RLT buffer, and RNA was extracted using DNase-treated RNeasy Micro or Mini kits according to cell number. Each cell subset was processed separately to prevent cross-contamination, with patient and healthy donor samples processed together. Using the immunoSEQ multiplex PCR, TCRB sequences were amplified from cDNA into 87-bp fragments spanning the CDR3 region. Sequencing of the amplicons was performed on the Illumina HiSeq platform. The study's processing was this. PCR bias was corrected computationally using synthetic template baselines, and reads within Hamming distance 2 were collapsed, with unmergeable singletons discarded. Reads were aligned against IMGT to assign V, D and J genes, CDR3 length and insertions or deletions at six rearrangement sites. Within each subset, clonotype counts were normalized to the number of sorted cells before true diversity and Gini coefficients were calculated with the tcR R package. The overlap coefficient, calculated on TCRB nucleotide sequences, was used to measure repertoire sharing. The clones in this table, taken by TCRdb from immuneACCESS, are in-frame only. Not every clone is retained; where verified, under half of the shortfall comes from an unresolved V gene, and the cause of the rest is unknown. V and J calls and clone size are copied from that table; D and trimming were computed from the DNA. Recorded for this sample are 160,000 or so clones; approximately 8.7% of them occurred a single time. Approximately 0.7% of the sample is held by the ten biggest clonotypes.

A single peripheral blood draw of around 100 mL on average was collected from each donor into heparinised tubes. Naive, central memory, regulatory and stem cell-like memory CD4+ T cells were sorted on a BD FACSAria II using a panel including CD45RO, CCR7, CD25, CD127, CD95 and CD27. All sorted populations exceeded 95% purity. PBMCs were separated immediately by Lymphoprep density gradient centrifugation and were stained directly, without being cultured. So that batch effects would be minimized, each experiment stained and sorted samples in pairs, pairing one healthy donor with one patient. This clonotype was obtained from a woman in her thirties with type 1 diabetes. The sequencing sample was made of central memory CD4+ T cells from blood. The chain is encoded by TRBV5-4 joined to TRBJ2-1, with TRBD1 perhaps the D gene, on 5 matching bases. The CDR3 protein: CASSPGPLPENEQFF. The DNA sequence follows: TGTGCCAGCAGCCCAGGGCCGCTCCCAGAGAATGAGCAGTTCTTC.